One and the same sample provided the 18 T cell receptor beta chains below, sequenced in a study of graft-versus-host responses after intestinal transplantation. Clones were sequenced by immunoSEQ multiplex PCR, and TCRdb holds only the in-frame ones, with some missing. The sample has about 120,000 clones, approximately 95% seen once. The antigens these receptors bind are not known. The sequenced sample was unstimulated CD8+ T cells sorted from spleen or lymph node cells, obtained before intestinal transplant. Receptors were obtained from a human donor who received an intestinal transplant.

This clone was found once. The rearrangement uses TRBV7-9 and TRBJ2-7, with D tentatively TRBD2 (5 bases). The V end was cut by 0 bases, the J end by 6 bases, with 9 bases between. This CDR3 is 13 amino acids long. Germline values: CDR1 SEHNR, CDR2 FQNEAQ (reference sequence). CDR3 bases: TGTGCCAGCAGCTTAGCGCCACGGGGCGAGCAGTACTTC. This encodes CASSLAPRGEQYF.

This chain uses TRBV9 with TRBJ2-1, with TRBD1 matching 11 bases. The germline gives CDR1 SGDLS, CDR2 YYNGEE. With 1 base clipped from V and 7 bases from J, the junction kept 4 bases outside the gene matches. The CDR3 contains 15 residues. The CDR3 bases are TGTGCCAGCAGCGTACTCGGACAGGGGGCTAATGAGCAGTTCTTC. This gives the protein CASSVLGQGANEQFF.

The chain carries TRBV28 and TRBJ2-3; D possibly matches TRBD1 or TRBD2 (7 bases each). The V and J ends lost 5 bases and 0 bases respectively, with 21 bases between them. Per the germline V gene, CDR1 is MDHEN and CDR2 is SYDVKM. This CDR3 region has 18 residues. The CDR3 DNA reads TGTGCCAGCAGTATAATCGACAGGGAGGGCGTTAGCACAGATACGCAGTATTTT. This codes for CASSIIDREGVSTDTQYF.

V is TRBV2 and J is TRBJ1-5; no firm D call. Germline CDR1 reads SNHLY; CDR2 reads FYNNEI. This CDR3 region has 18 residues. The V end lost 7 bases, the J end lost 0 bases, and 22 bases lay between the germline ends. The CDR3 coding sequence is TGTGCCAGCAACCCAGGCGGGATCCTTACCTATAGCAATCAGCCCCAGCATTTT. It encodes CASNPGGILTYSNQPQHF.

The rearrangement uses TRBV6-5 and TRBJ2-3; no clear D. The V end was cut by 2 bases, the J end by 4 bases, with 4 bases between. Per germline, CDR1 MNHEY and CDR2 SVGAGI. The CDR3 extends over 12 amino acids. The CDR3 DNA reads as TGTGCCAGCAGTTACAGGGCAGATACGCAGTATTTT. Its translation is CASSYRADTQYF.

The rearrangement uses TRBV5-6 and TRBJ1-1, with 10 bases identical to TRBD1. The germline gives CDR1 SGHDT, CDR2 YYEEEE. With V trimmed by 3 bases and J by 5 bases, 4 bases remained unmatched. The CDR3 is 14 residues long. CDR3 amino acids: CASSSGQGVTEAFF. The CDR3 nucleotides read TGTGCCAGCAGCTCCGGACAGGGGGTTACTGAAGCTTTCTTT.

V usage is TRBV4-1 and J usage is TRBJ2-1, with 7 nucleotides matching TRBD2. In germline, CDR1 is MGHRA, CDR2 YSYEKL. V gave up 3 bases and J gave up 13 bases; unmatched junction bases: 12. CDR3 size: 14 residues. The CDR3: CASSHLAEGGEQFF. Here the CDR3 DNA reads TGCGCCAGCAGCCACCTAGCGGAGGGTGGTGAACAGTTCTTC.

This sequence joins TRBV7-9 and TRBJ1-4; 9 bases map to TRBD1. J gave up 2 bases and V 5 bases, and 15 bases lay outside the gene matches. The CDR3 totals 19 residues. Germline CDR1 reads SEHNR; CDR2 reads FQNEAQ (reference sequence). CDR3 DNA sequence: TGTGCCAGCAGCCAACTAACGGGACAGGGCCTTAGGACTAATGAAAAACTGTTTTTT. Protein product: CASSQLTGQGLRTNEKLFF.

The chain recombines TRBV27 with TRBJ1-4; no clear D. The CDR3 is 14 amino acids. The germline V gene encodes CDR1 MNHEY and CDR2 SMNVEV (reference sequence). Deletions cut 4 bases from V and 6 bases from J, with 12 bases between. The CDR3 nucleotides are TGTGCCAGCAGTTCCTTCAGCGGGGATGAAAAACTGTTTTTT. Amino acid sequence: CASSSFSGDEKLFF.

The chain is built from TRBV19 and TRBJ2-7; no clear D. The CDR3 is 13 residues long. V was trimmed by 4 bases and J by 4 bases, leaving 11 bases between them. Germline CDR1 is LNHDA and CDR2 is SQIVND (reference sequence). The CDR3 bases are TGTGCCAGTAGTAGCGGAACCGGTTACGAGCAGTACTTC. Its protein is CASSSGTGYEQYF.

The CDR3 region is CASSPRPGGSMNTEAFF. The CDR3 nucleotides are TGTGCCAGCAGCCCCCGACCAGGGGGTTCCATGAACACTGAAGCTTTCTTT. This chain uses TRBV9 with TRBJ1-1, with TRBD1 matching 7 bases. Trimming cost V 4 bases and J 0 bases; bases outside gene matches: 12. This CDR3 contains 17 residues. Germline CDR1 SGDLS, CDR2 YYNGEE.

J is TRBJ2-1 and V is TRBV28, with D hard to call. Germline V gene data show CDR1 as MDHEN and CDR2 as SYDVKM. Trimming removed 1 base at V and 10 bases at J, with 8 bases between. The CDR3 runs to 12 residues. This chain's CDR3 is CASSLYLVEQFF. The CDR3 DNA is TGTGCCAGCAGTTTATATCTAGTGGAGCAGTTCTTC.

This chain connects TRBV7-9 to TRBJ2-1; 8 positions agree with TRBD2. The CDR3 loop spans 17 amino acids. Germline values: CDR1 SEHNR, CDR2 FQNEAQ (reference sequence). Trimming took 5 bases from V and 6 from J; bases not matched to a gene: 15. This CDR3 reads CASSAMSFSLAGNEQFF. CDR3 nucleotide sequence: TGTGCCAGCAGCGCCATGTCGTTTAGTCTAGCGGGCAATGAGCAGTTCTTC.

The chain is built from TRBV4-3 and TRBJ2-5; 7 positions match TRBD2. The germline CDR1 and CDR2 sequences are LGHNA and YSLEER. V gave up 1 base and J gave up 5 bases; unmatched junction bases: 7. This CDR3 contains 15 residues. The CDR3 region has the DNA TGCGCCAGCAGCCAAGGGGGGGGGTTCGAGGAGACCCAGTACTTC. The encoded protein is CASSQGGGFEETQYF.

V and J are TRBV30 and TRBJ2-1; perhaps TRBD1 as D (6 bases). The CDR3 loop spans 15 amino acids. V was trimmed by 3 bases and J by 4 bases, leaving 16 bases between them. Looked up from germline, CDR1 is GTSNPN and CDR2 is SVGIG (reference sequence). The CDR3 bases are TGTGCCTGGAGCGACGGGCAGGGGAATTACAATGAGCAGTTCTTC. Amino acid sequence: CAWSDGQGNYNEQFF. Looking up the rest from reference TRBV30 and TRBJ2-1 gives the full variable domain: SQTIHQWPATLVQPVGSPLSLECTVEGTSNPNLYWYRQAAGRGLQLLFYSVGIGQISSEVPQNLSASRPQDRQFILSSKKLLLSDSGFYLCAWSDGQGNYNEQFFGPGTRLTVL.

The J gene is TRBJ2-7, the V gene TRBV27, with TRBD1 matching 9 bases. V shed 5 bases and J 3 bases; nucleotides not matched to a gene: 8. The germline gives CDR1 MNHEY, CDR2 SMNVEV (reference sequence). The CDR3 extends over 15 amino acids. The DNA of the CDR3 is TGTGCCAGCAGTCAGGCATGGGACAGGGACTACGAGCAGTACTTC. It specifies CASSQAWDRDYEQYF.

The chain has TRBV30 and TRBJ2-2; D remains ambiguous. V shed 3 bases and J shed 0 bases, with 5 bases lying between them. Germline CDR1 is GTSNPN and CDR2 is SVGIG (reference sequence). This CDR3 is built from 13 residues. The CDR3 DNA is TGTGCCTGGAGGAGGACGAACACCGGGGAGCTGTTTTTT. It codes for CAWRRTNTGELFF.

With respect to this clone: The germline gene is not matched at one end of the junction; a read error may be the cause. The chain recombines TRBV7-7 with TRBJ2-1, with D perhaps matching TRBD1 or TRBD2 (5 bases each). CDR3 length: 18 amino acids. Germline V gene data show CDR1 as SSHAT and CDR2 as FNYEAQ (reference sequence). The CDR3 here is CASSLGPGAPGSYNEQFF. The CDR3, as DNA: TGTGCTAGCAGCTTAGGGCCCGGGGCCCCAGGGAGCTACAATGAGCAGTTCTTC.